This T cell receptor beta chain comes out of a study of T cell responses to AZD1222 COVID-19 vaccine (dated by TCRdb to the early 2020s). For context, the study as a whole: AZD1222 recipients whose second dose came at about 4 weeks and those whose second dose came at about 12 weeks were combined into one group, since spike-specific TCR depth and breadth did not differ between the two schedules. Enrollment into the trials was organized by age into subgroups of 18-55, 56-69 and 70-plus years, and those subgroups contained approximately 150, 30 and 60 TCR-sequenced participants, respectively. TCR sequencing covered over 230 trial participants: 200 to 220 given two doses of AZD1222 and about 26 given two doses of MenACWY control vaccine. Beyond this particular receptor, the publication reports: Vaccine-associated CD4 TCRs spanned the whole spike protein, with dominant responses in regions 160-218 and 743-854. In the small 56-69-year group, the increase in depth fell short of significance, most likely because of low power. Participants were mostly white British, with more females than males. The authors suggested clonal diversity may have been underestimated. A significant rise in spike-specific TCR breadth and depth was observed after two AZD1222 doses relative to day 0 and relative to MenACWY recipients. Nearly half of unique spike-specific TCRs reportedly recognized epitopes outside regions mutated in the B.1.351 and B.1.1.7 variants. Conclusions about previously exposed vaccinees were limited because only six AZD1222 recipients were SARS-CoV-2 seropositive at baseline. No day 14 peak-response samples were available, so repertoires were characterized only after the peak T cell response.

The CDR3 regions of human TCRbeta chains were analyzed by immunosequencing. On the authors' methods: TCRs in the repertoires were matched against a reference library of SARS-CoV-2-specific TCRs that had been generated with the MIRA antigen-specificity platform. Breadth was defined as the fraction of unique TCRs that were SARS-CoV-2-associated. Depth was defined as the fraction of total T cells that were SARS-CoV-2-associated. Using the MIRA data, each spike-specific TCR was mapped to the spike region that the TCR reacts to and placed in a CD4 or CD8 class. Log10-transformed breadth and depth values were compared by one-way ANOVA with Sidak's multiple comparisons tests. TCRdb holds this immuneACCESS table with in-frame rearrangements only. Some clones are missing; in checked studies, unresolved V genes explain under half, and the rest has no known cause. V and J calls and clone size come straight from that table; D and trimming were deduced from the DNA. In this sample the table shows more than 250,000 clones, approximately 93% of which occur a single time. The top ten clones comprise around 0.5% of the sample.

This sample's time point label indicates: baseline before first vaccination. Vaccinee samples came from UK trials COV001 and COV002, including a single-blind randomized controlled phase 2/3 trial of AZD1222 (ChAdOx1 nCoV-19) in healthy adults. For TCRbeta chain sequencing, PBMC samples from trial participants were taken at day 0 and at day 28 after the second dose. The table lists this clone with a count of one. The specificity of this receptor is unknown. Nothing much larger sits one base from this clone, and base qualities are not available. The CDR3 spans 17 residues, from the cysteine through the phenylalanine. Of the read, only the CDR3 DNA is kept; its 51 bases are in frame from base 1. Based on the germline V gene, the CDR1 and CDR2 sequences are KGHSH and LQKENI. V loses 4 bases at its end and J loses 7 bases; junction bases beyond the gene matches: 14.

The receptor chain draws on TRBV18 and TRBJ1-4, with TRBD1 identical over 8 junction bases. The sequenced sample was peripheral blood, obtained on day 0 of AZD1222 vaccination. The clonotype comes from an adult in good health. The CDR3 amino acid sequence is: CASSLFGQGSSGEKLFF. The DNA sequence follows: TGTGCCAGCTCACTCTTTGGACAGGGCTCCTCTGGTGAAAAACTGTTTTTT.